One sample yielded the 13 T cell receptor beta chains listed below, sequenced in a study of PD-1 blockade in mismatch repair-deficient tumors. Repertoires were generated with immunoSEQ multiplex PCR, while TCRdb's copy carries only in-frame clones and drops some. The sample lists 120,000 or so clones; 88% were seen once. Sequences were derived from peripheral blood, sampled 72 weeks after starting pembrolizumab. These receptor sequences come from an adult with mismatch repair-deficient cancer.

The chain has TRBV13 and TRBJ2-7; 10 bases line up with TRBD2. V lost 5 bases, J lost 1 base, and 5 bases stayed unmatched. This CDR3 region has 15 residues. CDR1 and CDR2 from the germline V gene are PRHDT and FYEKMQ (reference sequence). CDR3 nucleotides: TGTGCCAGCAGCAAACGGACTAGCGGATCCTACGAGCAGTACTTC. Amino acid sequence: CASSKRTSGSYEQYF.

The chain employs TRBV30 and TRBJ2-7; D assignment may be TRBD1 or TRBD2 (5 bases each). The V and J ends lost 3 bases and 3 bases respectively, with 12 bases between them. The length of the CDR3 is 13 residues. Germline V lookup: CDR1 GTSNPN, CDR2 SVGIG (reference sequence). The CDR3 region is CAWRLRDGYEQYF. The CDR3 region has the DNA TGTGCCTGGAGGCTAAGGGACGGCTACGAGCAGTACTTC. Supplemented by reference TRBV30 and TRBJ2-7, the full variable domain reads SQTIHQWPATLVQPVGSPLSLECTVEGTSNPNLYWYRQAAGRGLQLLFYSVGIGQISSEVPQNLSASRPQDRQFILSSKKLLLSDSGFYLCAWRLRDGYEQYFGPGTRLTVT.

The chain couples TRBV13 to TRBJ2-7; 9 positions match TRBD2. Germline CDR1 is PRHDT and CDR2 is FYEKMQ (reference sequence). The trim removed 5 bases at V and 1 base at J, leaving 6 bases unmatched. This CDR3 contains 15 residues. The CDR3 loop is CASSKTSGESYEQYF. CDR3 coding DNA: TGTGCCAGCAGCAAGACTAGCGGAGAGTCCTACGAGCAGTACTTC.

This CDR3 is CASSFSVRYEQYF. CDR3 nucleotides: TGTGCCAGCAGCTTCTCCGTCCGGTACGAGCAGTACTTC. The chain carries TRBV11-3 and TRBJ2-7; no definite D call. Germline CDR1 and CDR2: SGHNT and YENEEA. The CDR3 contains 13 residues. Trimming took 3 bases from V and 4 from J, leaving 10 bases between them. Variable domain in full (rest from reference TRBV11-3 and TRBJ2-7): EAGVVQSPRYKIIEKKQPVAFWCNPISGHNTLYWYLQNLGQGPELLIRYENEEAVDDSQLPKDRFSAERLKGVDSTLKIQPAELGDSAVYLCASSFSVRYEQYFGPGTRLTVT.

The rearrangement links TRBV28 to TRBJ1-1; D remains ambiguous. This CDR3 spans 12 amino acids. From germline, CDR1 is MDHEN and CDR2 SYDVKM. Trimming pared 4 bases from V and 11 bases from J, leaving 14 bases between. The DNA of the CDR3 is TGTGCCAGCAGTTCCTTTCAATTTCGGGCTTTCTTT. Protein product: CASSSFQFRAFF.

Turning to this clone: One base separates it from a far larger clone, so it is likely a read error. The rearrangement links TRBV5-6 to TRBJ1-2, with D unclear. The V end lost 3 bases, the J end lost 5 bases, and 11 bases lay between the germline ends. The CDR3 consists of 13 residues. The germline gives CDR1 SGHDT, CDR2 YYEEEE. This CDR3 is CASSWAPVYGYTF. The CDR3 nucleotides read TGTGCCAGCAGCTGGGCCCCGGTATATGGCTACACCTTC.

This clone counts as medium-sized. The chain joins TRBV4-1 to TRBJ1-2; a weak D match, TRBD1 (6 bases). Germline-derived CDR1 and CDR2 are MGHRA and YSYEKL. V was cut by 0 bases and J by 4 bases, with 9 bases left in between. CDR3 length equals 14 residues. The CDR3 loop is CASSQDRGGYGYTF. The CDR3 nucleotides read TGCGCCAGCAGCCAAGATCGAGGGGGCTATGGCTACACCTTC.

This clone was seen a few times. CDR3 sequence (DNA): TGTGCCAGCAGCGTAGGCCCCGGTGAAAAACTGTTTTTT. Residues: CASSVGPGEKLFF. The chain combines TRBV9 with TRBJ1-4; no clear D gene. V dropped 0 bases and J dropped 7 bases, with 7 bases sitting between them. This CDR3 comprises 13 residues. CDR1 is SGDLS and CDR2 is YYNGEE in the germline V gene.

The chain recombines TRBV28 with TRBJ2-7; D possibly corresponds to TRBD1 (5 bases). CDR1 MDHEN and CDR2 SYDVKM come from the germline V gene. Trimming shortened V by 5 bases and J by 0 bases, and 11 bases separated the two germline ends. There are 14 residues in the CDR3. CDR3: CASSLHDSSYEQYF. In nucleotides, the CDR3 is TGTGCCAGCAGTCTTCACGACAGCTCCTACGAGCAGTACTTC.

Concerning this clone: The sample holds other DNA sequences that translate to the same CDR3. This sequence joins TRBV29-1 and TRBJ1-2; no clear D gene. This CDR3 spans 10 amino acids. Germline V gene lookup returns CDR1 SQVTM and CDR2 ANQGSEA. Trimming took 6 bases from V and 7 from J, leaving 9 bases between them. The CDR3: CSVRQGGYTF. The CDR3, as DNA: TGCAGCGTCCGACAAGGTGGCTACACCTTC.

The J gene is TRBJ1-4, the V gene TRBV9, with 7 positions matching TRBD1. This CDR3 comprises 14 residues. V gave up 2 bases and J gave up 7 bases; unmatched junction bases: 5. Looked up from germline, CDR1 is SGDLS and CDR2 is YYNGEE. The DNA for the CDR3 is TGTGCCAGCAGCGTTTCAGGGGGAGGTGAAAAACTGTTTTTT. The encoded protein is CASSVSGGGEKLFF.

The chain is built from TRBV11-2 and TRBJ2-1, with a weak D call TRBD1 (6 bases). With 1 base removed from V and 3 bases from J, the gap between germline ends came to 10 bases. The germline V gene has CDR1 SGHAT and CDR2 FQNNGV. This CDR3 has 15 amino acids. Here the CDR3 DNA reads TGTGCCAGCAGCTTAGGTCTACAGGGCTACAATGAGCAGTTCTTC. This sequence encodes CASSLGLQGYNEQFF. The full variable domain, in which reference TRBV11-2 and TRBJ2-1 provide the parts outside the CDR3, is EAGVAQSPRYKIIEKRQSVAFWCNPISGHATLYWYQQILGQGPKLLIQFQNNGVVDDSQLPKDRFSAERLKGVDSTLKIQPAKLEDSAVYLCASSLGLQGYNEQFFGPGTRLTVL.

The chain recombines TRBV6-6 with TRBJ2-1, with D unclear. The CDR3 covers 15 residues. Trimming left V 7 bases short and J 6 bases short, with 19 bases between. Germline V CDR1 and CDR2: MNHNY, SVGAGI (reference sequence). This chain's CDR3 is CASTSTKLPGNEQFF. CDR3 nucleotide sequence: TGTGCCAGCACCTCTACAAAATTGCCCGGCAATGAGCAGTTCTTC.